The TCR beta chain described here comes from a study of blood T cell repertoires in COVID-19. The overall study: The study drew acute and convalescent COVID-19 samples from the United States, Italy and Spain. The cDNA or gDNA used as material had been derived from T cells, B-cell-depleted T cells, or PBMCs.

V lost 3 bases and J lost 5; bases outside the gene matches: 8. Germline loops: CDR1 LGHNA, CDR2 YNFKEQ. The CDR3 length is 15 residues. Original analysis: Researchers report that nucleated cell counts were estimated from reference gene primer amplification. Only in-frame clones appear in the TCRdb table, and some are missing; sequencing was by immunoSEQ multiplex PCR. V and J calls and clone size follow that table, whereas D and trimming were derived from the DNA. Of 200,000 or so clones listed, around 86% were seen once; the top ten hold roughly 5%. The receptor's source is a human donor in a cohort sampled during active COVID-19. The rearrangement links TRBV4-2 to TRBJ2-7, with 9 bases lining up with TRBD2. Input material: peripheral blood. The CDR3 bases are TGTGCCAGCAGCCAGGTAGCGGGAGAGGTTGACGAGCAGTACTTC. Translated, it gives CASSQVAGEVDEQYF.